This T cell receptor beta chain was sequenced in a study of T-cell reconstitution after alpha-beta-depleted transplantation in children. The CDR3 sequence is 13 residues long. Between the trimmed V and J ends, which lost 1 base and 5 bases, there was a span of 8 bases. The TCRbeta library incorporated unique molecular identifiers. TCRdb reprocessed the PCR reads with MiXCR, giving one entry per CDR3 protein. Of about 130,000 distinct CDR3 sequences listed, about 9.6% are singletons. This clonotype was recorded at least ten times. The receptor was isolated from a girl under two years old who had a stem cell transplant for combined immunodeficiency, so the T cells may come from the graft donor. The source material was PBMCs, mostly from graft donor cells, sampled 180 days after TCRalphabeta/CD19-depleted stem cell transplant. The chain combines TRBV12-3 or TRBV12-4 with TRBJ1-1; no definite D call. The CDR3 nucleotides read TGTGCCAGCAGTTTAGGACGACAAACTGAAGCTTTCTTT. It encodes CASSLGRQTEAFF.